The text below deals with one T cell receptor (beta chain). The data are from a study of cytomegalovirus exposure and HLA in healthy donors. The PCR made use of 60 Vbeta and 13 Jbeta primers. Libraries were prepared by immunoSEQ multiplex PCR; TCRdb keeps only in-frame clonotypes and omits some of them. The sample holds 110,000 to 150,000 clones, approximately 80% seen once. V gave up 2 bases and J gave up 2 bases; unmatched junction bases: 12. CDR1 and CDR2 (germline): SGHAT, FQNNGV. The CDR3 contains 18 residues. This TCR was sampled from a man younger than 30 in good health and CMV-seronegative. The chain combines TRBV11-2 with TRBJ2-3, with 8 bases aligning to TRBD2. Sequenced material: PBMCs. DNA of the CDR3: TGTGCCAGCAGCTTACCGCCGGATAGCGGGACCGACACAGATACGCAGTATTTT. This gives the protein CASSLPPDSGTDTDTQYF.